Reported below is one TCR beta chain. Its antigen is not identified. One end of the junction varies from germline; a read error may be responsible. The sample originates from a study of beta chain features in type 1 diabetes. Study-wide points: When Type 1 diabetes patients were examined, their TCRB CDR3s proved moderately but significantly shorter in all four CD4+ subsets.

As every portion of the isolated RNA was reverse transcribed, the sequencing read expressed TCRB transcripts. Some 3.6 million reads per sample were averaged for naive, central memory and regulatory samples. Assay: immunoSEQ multiplex PCR; the TCRdb copy retains only in-frame clones and omits some. The table has around 30,000 clones, around three fifths seen once. This clonotype was obtained from a woman in her 30s with type 1 diabetes. Material: Tregs from blood.

The CDR3 bases are TGCGCCAGCAGTTTAGAGACAGATAACATTCAGTGCTTC. As protein: CASSLETDNIQCF. The chain combines TRBV5-1 with TRBJ2-4; maybe TRBD1 (5 bases). The CDR3 has 13 residues. CDR1 SGHRS and CDR2 YFSETQ come from the germline V gene.